This T cell receptor (beta chain) appears in the sequencing data of a study of Tregs in tolerant kidney transplant recipients (dated by TCRdb to about 2019). About the investigation overall: The transplants used related donors with nonmyeloablative bone marrow transplantation, and mixed chimerism in the human trials was transient. The study applied TCRbeta sequencing to find donor-specific regulatory T cells before combined kidney and bone marrow transplantation and then followed those same cells after transplant. Summary of the overall study and its limitations: Donor-specific Treg expansion was found to exceed global Treg expansion in tolerant patients, suggesting antigen-driven rather than nonspecific expansion. The study was limited by small patient numbers, and the findings need validation in larger populations and under other immunosuppression protocols. Biological reproducibility was not directly addressed, though technical replication error appeared minimal. Expanding Tregs with activated donor B cells appeared to identify the most biologically relevant and donor-specific TCRbeta repertoire. For some patients the PCR primers changed over time, which made it impossible to compare the samples from those patients at the nucleotide level.

The time point tag for this specimen amounts to: blood sample drawn before combined kidney and bone marrow transplant. Unstimulated Tregs (CD4+CD25+CD127-), CD4+ non-Tregs (CD4+CD25-), CD4 and CD8 cells were FACS-sorted from thawed PBMCs. The patients were a handful of recipients of combined kidney and bone marrow transplants from the ITN036ST trial, and samples were available only from these trial subjects. Healthy control blood was processed by Ficoll density gradient to PBMCs and cryopreserved; patient PBMCs were collected before and after transplant. V trim: 2 bases; J trim: 0 bases; unmatched bases: 3. From the cysteine up to the phenylalanine, the CDR3 has a length of 16 residues. CDR3 DNA only is kept here, 48 bases in frame from base 1. CDR1 and CDR2, per the germline V gene, are SGHRS and YFSETQ. As concerns this clone: It lacks a known antigen. Base qualities are not provided; no much larger clone lies one nucleotide away.

For TCRbeta CDR3 sequencing, genomic DNA from the sorted cells was extracted using the QIAGEN DNeasy Blood and Tissue Kit. Through immunoSEQ, high-throughput TCRbeta CDR3 sequencing was done commercially, including PCR amplification with internal controls and bias correction. As for how the authors treated the data: Unique productive TCRbeta sequences were defined by CDR3 nucleotide sequence where primers matched, and otherwise by CDR3 amino acid sequence together with Vbeta and Jbeta genes. As a correction for sorting error, sequences shared between sorted populations at a frequency ratio of 2:1 or less were discarded, and the remaining shared sequences were assigned to the higher population. Donor-reactive sequences were defined as at least 5-fold expanded in CFSE-low cells versus unstimulated cells, with frequency of at least 0.01% in CFSE-low cells. Jensen-Shannon divergence, calculated on the top 100 TCRbeta sequences ranked by frequency, was used to quantify repertoire divergence. For samples with multiple sequencing runs, sorting error was corrected separately for each run before the runs were pooled. This is the immuneACCESS table as TCRdb keeps it, with only in-frame sequences that have V and J called. A part of the clones is gone; compared with another copy, unresolved V genes explain less than half, and the rest is unexplained. For V, J and clone size, that table is used; D and trimming come from the DNA. The sample records fewer than 80,000 clones, 85% to 90% of which are singletons. More than 0.35% of the sample rests with the top ten.

The sample was CD4+ T cells from blood, taken before the transplant. The rearranged chain carries TRBV5-1 and TRBJ1-3; a stretch of 9 junction bases matches TRBD1. The receptor's source is a human donor who received a combined kidney and bone marrow transplant. Read as DNA, the sequence is TGCGCCAGCAGCTTCACAGGGGGCGCCTCTGGAAACACCATATATTTT. Its coded protein is CASSFTGGASGNTIYF.